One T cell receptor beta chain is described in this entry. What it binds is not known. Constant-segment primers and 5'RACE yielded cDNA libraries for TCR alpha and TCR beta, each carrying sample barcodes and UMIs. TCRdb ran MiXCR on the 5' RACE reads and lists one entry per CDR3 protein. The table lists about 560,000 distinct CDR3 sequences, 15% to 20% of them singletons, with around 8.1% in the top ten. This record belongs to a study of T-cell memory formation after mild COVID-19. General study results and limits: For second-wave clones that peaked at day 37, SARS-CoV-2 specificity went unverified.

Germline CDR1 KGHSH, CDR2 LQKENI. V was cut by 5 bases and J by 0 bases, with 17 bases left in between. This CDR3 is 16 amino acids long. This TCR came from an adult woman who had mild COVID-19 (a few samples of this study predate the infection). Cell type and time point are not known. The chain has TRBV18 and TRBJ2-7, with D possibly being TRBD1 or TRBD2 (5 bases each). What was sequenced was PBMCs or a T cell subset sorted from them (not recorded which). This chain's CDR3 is CASSSSGAVSSYEQYF. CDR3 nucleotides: TGTGCCAGCTCATCTTCCGGGGCAGTTAGCTCCTACGAGCAGTACTTC.